The 9 T cell receptor beta chains below were found in one sample sequenced in a study of siplizumab effects on memory and regulatory T cells. Some clones are missing from TCRdb's copy, which holds only in-frame ones; the method was immunoSEQ multiplex PCR. Here the sample spans about 87,000 clones, about 90% being singletons. Material: CD4+ T cells sorted from blood. Receptors originate from a human donor in good health.

V gene TRBV5-1 combines with J gene TRBJ2-5, with 10 bases matching TRBD2. The CDR3 has 19 residues. Germline V CDR1 and CDR2: SGHRS, YFSETQ. With V trimmed by 5 bases and J by 7 bases, 23 bases remained unmatched. The CDR3 sequence is CASRDLAGVSAGRFGTQYF. DNA of the CDR3: TGCGCCAGCAGAGACCTAGCGGGAGTTTCCGCGGGCAGATTCGGGACCCAGTACTTC.

The chain is built from TRBV6-6 and TRBJ1-5, with TRBD1 matching 8 bases. The CDR3 totals 13 residues. The V gene end was trimmed by 6 bases and the J gene end by 4 bases; junction bases not matched to a gene: 2. The germline V gene encodes CDR1 MNHNY and CDR2 SVGAGI (reference sequence). This chain's CDR3 is CASSRTGNQPQHF. CDR3 nucleotides: TGTGCCAGCAGCCGGACAGGGAATCAGCCCCAGCATTTT.

V usage is TRBV4-2 and J usage is TRBJ2-7; D not certain. The CDR3 has 16 amino acids. Trimming took off 0 bases at V and 0 bases at J, with 12 bases between the two ends. Looked up from germline, CDR1 is LGHNA and CDR2 is YNFKEQ. This chain's CDR3 is CASSQDIVQSSYEQYF. The CDR3 DNA reads as TGTGCCAGCAGCCAAGACATTGTCCAGAGCTCCTACGAGCAGTACTTC.

V gene TRBV7-9 combines with J gene TRBJ2-1, with D possibly TRBD2 on 5 matching bases. V lost 2 bases, J lost 0 bases, and 11 bases lay in between. Germline CDR1 reads SEHNR; CDR2 reads FQNEAQ (reference sequence). This CDR3 region has 16 residues. The CDR3 spells CASSLRSGSSYNEQFF. CDR3 DNA sequence: TGTGCCAGCAGCTTAAGGAGCGGAAGCTCCTACAATGAGCAGTTCTTC.

CDR3: CASSNLLGDTQYF. DNA of the CDR3: TGTGCCAGCAGCAACCTCCTAGGGGATACGCAGTATTTT. The chain uses TRBV6-1 and TRBJ2-3; no clear D. This CDR3 comprises 13 residues. Per germline, CDR1 MNHNS and CDR2 SASEGT. Trimming cost V 6 bases and J 6 bases, with 13 bases left between them.

The chain links TRBV4-1 to TRBJ1-5; D ambiguous. The CDR3 is made up of 16 amino acids. The germline V and J ends were trimmed by 0 bases and 8 bases, with 17 bases remaining between them. Germline V CDR1 and CDR2: MGHRA, YSYEKL. CDR3 nucleotides: TGCGCCAGCAGCCAAGATCCATTGGCGCCCGGGGAGCCCCAGCATTTT. Translated, it gives CASSQDPLAPGEPQHF.

The chain employs TRBV2 and TRBJ1-2, with 8 bases that match TRBD1. Unmatched junction bases numbered 10, after V lost 6 bases and J lost 10 bases. Germline V gene lookup returns CDR1 SNHLY and CDR2 FYNNEI. The CDR3 covers 13 residues. CDR3 sequence (DNA): TGTGCCAGCAGCCAAGGACAGGGAAGACTCTACACCTTC. It is translated as CASSQGQGRLYTF.

The CDR3 sequence: CASSLRRNTEAFF. The CDR3 coding sequence is TGCGCCAGCAGCCTCCGGCGAAACACTGAAGCTTTCTTT. The chain employs TRBV5-1 and TRBJ1-1; D uncertain. CDR1 is SGHRS, CDR2 YFSETQ, per germline. CDR3 length equals 13 residues. Deletions cut 4 bases from V and 2 bases from J, with 9 bases between.

The gene calls are TRBV28 and TRBJ1-6, with D perhaps TRBD1 (6 bases). The CDR3 spans 14 residues. V lost 6 bases and J 7 bases, leaving 13 bases between the germline ends. From germline, CDR1 is MDHEN and CDR2 SYDVKM. The CDR3 nucleotides read TGTGCCAGCAGGGACACAGGGCGGAATTCACCCCTCCACTTT. This gives the protein CASRDTGRNSPLHF.